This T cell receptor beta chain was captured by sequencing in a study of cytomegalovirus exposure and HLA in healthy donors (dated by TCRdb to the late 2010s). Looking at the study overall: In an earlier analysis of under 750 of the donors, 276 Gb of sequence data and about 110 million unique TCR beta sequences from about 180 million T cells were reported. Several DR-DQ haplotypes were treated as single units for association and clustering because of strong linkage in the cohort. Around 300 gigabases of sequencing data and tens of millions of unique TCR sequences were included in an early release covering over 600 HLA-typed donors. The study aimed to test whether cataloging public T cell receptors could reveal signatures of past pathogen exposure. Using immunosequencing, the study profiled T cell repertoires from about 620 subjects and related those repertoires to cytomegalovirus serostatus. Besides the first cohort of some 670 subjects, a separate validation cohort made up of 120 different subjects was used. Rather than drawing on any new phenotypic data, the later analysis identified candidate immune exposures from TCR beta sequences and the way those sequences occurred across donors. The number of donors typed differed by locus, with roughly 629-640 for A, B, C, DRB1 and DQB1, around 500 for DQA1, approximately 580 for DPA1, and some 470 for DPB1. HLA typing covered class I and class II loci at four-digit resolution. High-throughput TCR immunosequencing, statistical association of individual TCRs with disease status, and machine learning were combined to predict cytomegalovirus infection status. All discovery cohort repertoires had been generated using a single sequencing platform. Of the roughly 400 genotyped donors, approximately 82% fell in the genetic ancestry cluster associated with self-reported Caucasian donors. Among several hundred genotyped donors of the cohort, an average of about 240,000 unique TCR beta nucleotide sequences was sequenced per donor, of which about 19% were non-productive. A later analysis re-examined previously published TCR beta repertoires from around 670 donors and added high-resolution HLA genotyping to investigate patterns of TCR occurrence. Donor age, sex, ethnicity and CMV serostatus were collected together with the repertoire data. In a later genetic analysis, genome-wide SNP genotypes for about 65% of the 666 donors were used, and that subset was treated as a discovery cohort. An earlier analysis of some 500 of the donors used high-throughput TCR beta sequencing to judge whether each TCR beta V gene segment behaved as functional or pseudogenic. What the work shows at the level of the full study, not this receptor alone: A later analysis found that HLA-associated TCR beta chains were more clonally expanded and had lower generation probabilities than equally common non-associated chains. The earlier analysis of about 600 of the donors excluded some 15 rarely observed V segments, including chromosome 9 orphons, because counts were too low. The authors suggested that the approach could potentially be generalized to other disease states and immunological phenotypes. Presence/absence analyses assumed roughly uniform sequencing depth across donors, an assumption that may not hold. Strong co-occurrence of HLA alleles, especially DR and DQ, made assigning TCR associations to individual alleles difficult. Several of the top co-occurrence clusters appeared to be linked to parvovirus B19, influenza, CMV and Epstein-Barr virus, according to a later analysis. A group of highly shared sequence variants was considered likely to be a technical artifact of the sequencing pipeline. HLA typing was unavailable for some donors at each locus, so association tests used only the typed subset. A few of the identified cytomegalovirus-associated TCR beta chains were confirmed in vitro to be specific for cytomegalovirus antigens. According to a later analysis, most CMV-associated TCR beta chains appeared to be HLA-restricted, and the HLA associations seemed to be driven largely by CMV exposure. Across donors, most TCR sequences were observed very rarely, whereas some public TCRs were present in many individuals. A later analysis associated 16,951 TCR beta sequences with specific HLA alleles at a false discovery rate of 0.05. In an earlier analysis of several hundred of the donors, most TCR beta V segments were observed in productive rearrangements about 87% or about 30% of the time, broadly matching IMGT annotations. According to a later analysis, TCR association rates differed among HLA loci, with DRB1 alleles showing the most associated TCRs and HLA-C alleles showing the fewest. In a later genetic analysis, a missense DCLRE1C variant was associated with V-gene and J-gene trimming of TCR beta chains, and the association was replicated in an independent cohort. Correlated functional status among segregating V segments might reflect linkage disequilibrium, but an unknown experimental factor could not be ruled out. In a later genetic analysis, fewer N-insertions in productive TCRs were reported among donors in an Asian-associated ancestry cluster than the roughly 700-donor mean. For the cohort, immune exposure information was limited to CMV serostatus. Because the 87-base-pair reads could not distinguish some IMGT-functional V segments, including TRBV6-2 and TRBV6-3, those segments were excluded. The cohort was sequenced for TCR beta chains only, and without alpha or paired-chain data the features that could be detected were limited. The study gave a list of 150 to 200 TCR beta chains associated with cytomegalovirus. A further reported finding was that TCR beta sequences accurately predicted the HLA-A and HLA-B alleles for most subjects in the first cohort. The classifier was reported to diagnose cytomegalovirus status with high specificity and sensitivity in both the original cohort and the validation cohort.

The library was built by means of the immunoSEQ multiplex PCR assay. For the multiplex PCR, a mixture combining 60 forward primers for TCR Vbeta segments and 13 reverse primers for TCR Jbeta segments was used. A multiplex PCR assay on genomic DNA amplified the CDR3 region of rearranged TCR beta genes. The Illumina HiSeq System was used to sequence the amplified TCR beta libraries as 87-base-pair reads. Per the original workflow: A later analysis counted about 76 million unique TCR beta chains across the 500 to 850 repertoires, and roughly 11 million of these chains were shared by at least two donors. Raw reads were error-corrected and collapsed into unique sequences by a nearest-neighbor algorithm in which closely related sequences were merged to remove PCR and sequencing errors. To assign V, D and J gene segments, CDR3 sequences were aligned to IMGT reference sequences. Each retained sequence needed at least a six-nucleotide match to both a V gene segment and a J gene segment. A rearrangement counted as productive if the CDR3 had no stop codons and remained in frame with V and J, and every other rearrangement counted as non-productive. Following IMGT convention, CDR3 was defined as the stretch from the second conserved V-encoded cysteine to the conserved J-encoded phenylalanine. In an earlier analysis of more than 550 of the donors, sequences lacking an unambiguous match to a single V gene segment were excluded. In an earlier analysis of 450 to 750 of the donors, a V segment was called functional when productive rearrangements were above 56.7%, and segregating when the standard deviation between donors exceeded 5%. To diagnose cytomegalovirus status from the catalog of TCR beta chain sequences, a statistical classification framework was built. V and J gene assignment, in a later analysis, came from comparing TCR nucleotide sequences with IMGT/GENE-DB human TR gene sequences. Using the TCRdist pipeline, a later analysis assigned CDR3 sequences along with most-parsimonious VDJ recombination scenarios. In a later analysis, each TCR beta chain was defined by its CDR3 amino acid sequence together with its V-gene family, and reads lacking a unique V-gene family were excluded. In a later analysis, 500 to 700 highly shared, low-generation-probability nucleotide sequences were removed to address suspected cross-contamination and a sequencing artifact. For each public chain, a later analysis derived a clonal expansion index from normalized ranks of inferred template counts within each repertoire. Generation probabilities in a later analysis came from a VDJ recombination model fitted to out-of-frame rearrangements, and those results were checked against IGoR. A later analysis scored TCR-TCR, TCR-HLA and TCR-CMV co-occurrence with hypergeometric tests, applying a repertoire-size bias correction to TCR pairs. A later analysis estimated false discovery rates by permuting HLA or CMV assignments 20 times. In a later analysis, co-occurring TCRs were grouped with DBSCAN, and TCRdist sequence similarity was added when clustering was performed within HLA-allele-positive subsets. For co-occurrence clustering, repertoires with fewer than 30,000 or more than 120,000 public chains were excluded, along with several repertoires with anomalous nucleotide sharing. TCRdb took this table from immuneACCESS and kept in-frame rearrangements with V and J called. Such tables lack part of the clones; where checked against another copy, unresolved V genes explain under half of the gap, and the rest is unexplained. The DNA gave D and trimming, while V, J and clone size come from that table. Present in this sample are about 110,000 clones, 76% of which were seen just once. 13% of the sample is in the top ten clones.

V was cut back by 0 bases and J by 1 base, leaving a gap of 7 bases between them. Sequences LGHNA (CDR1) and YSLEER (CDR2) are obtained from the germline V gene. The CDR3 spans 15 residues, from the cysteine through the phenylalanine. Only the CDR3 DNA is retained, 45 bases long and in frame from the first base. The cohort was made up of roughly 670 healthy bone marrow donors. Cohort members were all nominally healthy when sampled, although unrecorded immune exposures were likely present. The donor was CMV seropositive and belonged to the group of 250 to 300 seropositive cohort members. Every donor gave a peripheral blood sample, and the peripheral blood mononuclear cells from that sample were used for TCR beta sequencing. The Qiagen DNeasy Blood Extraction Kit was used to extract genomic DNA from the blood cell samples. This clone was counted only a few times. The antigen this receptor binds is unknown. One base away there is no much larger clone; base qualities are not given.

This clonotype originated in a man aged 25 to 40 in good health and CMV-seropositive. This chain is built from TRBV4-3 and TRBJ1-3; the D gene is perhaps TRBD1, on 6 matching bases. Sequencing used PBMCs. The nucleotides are TGCGCCAGCAGCCAAGAAGGGGGTTCTGGAAACACCATATATTTT. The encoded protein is CASSQEGGSGNTIYF.